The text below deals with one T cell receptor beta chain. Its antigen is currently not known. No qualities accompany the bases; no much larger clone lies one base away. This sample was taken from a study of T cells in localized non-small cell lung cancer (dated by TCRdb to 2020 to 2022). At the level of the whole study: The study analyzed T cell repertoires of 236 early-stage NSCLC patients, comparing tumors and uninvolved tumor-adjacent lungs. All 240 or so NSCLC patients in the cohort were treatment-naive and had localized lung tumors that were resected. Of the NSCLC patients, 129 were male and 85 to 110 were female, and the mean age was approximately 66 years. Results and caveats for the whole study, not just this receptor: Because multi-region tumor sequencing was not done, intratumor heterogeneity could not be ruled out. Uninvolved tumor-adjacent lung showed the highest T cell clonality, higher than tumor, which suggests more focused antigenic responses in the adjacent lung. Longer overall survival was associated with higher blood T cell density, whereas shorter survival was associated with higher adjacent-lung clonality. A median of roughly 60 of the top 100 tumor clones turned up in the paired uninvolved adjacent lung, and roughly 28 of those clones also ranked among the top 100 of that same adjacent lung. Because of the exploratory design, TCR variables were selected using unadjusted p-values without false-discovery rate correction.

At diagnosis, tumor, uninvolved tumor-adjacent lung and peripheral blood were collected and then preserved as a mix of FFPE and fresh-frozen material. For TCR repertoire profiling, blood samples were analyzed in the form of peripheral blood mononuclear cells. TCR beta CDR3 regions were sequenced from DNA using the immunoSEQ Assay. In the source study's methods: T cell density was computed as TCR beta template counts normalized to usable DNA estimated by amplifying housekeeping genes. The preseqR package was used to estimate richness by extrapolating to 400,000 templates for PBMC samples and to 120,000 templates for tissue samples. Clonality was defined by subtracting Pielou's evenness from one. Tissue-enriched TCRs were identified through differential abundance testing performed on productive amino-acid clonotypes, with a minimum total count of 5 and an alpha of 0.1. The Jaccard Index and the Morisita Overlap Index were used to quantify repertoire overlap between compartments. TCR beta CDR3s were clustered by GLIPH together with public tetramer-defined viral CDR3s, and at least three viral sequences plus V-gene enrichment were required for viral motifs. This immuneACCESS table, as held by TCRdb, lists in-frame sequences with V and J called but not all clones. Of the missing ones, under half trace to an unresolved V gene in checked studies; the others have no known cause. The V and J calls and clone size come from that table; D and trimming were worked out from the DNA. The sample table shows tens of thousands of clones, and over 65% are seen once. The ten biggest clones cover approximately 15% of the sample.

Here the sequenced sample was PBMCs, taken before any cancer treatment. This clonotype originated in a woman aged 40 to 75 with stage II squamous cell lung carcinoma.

The sequence in DNA is TGTGCCAGCAGTGGGGACCCCCGCTCTAGCGGGGGGATCTCCTACAATGAGCAGTTCTTC. Translated, it reads CASSGDPRSSGGISYNEQFF. The chain is assembled from TRBV6-1 and TRBJ2-1; TRBD2 matches 11 bases in the middle. The CDR3 measures 20 amino acids from cysteine to phenylalanine. The DNA shown is the 60-base CDR3, in frame from base 1. The germline V gene provides CDR1 MNHNS and CDR2 SASEGT. For this chain, trimming is 4 bases at the V end and 0 bases at the J end, and the number of junction bases without a gene match is 14.